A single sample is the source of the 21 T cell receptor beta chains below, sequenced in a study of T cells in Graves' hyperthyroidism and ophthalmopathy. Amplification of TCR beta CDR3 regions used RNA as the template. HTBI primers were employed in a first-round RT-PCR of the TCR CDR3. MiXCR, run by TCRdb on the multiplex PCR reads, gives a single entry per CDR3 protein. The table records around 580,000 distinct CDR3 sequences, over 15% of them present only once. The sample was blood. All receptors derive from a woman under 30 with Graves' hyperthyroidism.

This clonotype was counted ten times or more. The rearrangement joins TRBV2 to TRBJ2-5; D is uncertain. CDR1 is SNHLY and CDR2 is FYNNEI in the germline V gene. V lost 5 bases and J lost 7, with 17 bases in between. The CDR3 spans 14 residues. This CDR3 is CASSYLVGSATQYF. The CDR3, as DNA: TGTGCCAGCAGTTACCTCGTGGGGTCCGCGACCCAGTACTTC. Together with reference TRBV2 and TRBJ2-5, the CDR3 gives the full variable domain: EPEVTQTPSHQVTQMGQEVILRCVPISNHLYFYWYRQILGQKVEFLVSFYNNEISEKSEIFDDQFSVERPDGSNFTLKIRSTKLEDSAMYFCASSYLVGSATQYFGPGTRLLVL.

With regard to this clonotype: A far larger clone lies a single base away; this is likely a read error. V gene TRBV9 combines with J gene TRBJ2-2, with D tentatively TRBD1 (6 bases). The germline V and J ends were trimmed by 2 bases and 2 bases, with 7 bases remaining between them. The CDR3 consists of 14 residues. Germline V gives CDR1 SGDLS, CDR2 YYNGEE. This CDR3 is CASSVTGNTGELFF. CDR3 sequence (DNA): TGTGCCAGCAGCGTGACAGGAAACACCGGGGAGCTGTTTTTT.

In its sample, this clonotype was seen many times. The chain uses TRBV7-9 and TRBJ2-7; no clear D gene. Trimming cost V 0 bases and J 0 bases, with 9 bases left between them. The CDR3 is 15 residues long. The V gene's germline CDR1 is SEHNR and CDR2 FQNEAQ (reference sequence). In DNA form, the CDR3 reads TGTGCCAGCAGCTTAGCGCACGGATACTCCTACGAGCAGTACTTC. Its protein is CASSLAHGYSYEQYF.

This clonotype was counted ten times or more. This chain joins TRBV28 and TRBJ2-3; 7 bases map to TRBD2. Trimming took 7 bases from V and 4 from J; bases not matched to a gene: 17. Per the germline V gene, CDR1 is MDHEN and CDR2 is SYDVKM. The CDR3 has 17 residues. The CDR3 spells CASTTLGGRAGADTQYF. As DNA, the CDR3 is TGTGCCAGCACTACCCTAGGAGGGAGGGCCGGGGCAGATACGCAGTATTTT.

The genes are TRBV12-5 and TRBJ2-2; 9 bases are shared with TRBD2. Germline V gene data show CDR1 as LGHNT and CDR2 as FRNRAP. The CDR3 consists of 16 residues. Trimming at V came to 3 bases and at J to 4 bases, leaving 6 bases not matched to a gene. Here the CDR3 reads CASGFRLADTTGELFF. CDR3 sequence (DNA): TGTGCTAGTGGTTTTAGACTAGCGGATACCACCGGGGAGCTGTTTTTT.

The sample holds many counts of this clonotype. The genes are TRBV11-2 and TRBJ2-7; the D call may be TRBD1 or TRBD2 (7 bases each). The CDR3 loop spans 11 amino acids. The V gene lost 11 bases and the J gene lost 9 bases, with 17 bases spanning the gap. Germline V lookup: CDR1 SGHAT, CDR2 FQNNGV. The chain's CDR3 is CAGREGASQYF. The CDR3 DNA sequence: TGTGCCGGAAGGGAGGGGGCTTCGCAGTACTTC.

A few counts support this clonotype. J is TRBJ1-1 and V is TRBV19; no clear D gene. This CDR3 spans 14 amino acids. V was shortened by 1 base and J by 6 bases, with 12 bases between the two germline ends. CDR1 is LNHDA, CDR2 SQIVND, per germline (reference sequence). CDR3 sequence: CASSIASAVSEAFF. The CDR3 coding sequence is TGTGCCAGTAGTATAGCCAGCGCGGTCTCTGAAGCTTTCTTT.

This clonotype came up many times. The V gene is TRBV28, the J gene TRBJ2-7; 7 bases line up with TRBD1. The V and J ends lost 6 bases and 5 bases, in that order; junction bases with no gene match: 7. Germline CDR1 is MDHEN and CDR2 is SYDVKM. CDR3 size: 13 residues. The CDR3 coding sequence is TGTGCCAGCAGCCAGACAGGGAGCAACGAGCAGTACTTC. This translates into CASSQTGSNEQYF.

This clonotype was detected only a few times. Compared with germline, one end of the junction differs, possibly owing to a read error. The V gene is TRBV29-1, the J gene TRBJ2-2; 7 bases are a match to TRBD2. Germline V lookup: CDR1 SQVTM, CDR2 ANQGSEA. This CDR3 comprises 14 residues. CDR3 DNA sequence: TGCAGCGTTACGGGACTAACGAACACCGGGGGGCTGTTTTTT. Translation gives CSVTGLTNTGGLFF.

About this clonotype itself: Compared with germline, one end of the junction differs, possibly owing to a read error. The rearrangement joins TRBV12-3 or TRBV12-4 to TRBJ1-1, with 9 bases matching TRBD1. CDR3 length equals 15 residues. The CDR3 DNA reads TGTGCCAGCAGTTTAGAACAGGGGGCCGGCACTGGAGCTTTCTTT. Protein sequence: CASSLEQGAGTGAFF.

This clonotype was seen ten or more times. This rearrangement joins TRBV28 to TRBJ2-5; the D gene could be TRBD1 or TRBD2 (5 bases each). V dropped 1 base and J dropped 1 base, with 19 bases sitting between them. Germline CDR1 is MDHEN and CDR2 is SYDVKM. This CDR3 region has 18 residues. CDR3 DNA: TGTGCCAGCAGTTTATTAGGGACGACAGTCGCTTCCCAAGAGACCCAGTACTTC. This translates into CASSLLGTTVASQETQYF.

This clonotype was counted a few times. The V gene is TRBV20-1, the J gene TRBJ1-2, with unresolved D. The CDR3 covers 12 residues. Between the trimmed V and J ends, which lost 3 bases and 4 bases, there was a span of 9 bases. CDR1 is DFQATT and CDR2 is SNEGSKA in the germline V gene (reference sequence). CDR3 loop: CSASKTIYGYTF. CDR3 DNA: TGCAGTGCTAGTAAGACGATCTATGGCTACACCTTC.

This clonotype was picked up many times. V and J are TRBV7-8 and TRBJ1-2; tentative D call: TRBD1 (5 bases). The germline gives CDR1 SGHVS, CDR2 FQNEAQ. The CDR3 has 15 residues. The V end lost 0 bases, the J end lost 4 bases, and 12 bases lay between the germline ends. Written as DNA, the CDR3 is TGTGCCAGCAGCTTAGCGGGGGGAGGTGGCTATGGCTACACCTTC. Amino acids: CASSLAGGGGYGYTF.

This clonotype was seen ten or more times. The CDR3 is CASSLLGTGFANIQYF. Written as DNA, the CDR3 is TGTGCCAGCAGTTTATTGGGGACAGGTTTTGCAAACATTCAGTACTTC. V and J are TRBV28 and TRBJ2-4; 8 bases line up with TRBD1. Germline V gene lookup returns CDR1 MDHEN and CDR2 SYDVKM. The J segment lost 6 bases and the V segment lost 1 base, leaving 8 bases of the junction unmatched. The CDR3 is 16 residues long.

The DNA of the CDR3 is TGTGCCAGCAGTGGCCGGGATACATCGCGGGAGCTGTTTTTT. It yields the protein CASSGRDTSRELFF. V and J are TRBV12-3 or TRBV12-4 and TRBJ2-2; D is perhaps TRBD2 (5 bases). Trimming cost V 5 bases and J 9 bases, with 16 bases left between them. The CDR3 totals 14 residues.

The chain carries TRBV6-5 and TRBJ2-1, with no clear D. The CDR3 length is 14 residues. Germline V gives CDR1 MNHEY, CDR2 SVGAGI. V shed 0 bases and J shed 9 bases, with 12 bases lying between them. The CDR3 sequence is CASSYSNGRPEQFF. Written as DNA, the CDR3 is TGTGCCAGCAGTTACTCGAACGGCCGTCCTGAGCAGTTCTTC.

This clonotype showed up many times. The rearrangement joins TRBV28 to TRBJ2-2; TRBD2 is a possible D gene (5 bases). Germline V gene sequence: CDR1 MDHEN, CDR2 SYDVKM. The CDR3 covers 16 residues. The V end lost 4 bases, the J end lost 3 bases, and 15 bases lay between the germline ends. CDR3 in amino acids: CASSSIFTADTGELFF. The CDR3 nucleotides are TGTGCCAGCAGTTCCATCTTCACAGCGGACACCGGGGAGCTGTTTTTT.

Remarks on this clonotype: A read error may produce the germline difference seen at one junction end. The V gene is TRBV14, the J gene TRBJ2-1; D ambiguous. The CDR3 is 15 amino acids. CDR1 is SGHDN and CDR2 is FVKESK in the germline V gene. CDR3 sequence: CASTPFLSSYNEEFF. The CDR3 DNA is TGTGCCAGCACCCCGTTTCTCAGCTCCTACAATGAGGAGTTCTTC.

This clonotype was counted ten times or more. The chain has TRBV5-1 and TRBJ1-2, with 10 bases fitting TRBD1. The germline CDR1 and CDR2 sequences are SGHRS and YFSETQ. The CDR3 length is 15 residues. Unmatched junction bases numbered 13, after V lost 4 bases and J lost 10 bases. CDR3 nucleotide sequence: TGCGCCAGCAGCCATCAAATGACAGGGGGCGATGACTACACCTTC. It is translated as CASSHQMTGGDDYTF.

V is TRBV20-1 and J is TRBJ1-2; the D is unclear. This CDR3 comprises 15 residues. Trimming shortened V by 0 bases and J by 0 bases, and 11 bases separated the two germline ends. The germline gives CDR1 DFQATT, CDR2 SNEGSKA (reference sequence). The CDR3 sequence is CSARDASTSNYGYTF. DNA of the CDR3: TGCAGTGCTAGAGACGCCAGTACCTCTAACTATGGCTACACCTTC.

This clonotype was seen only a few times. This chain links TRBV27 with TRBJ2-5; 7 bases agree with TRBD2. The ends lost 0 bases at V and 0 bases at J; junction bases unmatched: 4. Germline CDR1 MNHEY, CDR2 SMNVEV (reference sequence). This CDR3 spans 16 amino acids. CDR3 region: CASSLSWLADQETQYF. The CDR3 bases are TGTGCCAGCAGTTTATCTTGGCTAGCGGACCAAGAGACCCAGTACTTC.